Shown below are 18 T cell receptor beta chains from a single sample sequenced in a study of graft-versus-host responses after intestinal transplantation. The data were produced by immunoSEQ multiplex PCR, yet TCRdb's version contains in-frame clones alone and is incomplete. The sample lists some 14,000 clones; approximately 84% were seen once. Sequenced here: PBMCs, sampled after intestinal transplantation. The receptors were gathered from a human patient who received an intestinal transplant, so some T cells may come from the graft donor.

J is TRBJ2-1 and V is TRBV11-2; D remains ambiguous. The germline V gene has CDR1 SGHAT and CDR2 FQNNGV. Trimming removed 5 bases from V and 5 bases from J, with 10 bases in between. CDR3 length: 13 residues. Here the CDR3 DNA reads TGTGCCAGCAGCACCCGGGTTAACAATGAGCAGTTCTTC. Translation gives CASSTRVNNEQFF.

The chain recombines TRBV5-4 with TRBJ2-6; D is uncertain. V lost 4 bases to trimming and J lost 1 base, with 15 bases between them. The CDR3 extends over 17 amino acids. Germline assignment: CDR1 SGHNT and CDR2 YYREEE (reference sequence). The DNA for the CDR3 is TGTGCCAGCAGCCAAGATGGGGAACAGTCTGGGGCCAACGTCCTGACTTTC. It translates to CASSQDGEQSGANVLTF.

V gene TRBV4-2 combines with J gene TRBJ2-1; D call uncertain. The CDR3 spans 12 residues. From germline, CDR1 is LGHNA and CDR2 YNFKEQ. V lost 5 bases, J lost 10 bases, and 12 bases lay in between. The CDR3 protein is CASSFTVQEQFF. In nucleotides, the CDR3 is TGTGCCAGCAGCTTCACCGTTCAGGAGCAGTTCTTC.

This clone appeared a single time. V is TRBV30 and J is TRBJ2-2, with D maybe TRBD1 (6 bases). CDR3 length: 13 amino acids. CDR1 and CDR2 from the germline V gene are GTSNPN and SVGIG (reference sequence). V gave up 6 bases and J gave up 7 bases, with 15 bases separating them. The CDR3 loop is CACNREFGGELFF. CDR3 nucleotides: TGTGCCTGCAACAGGGAATTCGGCGGGGAGCTGTTTTTT.

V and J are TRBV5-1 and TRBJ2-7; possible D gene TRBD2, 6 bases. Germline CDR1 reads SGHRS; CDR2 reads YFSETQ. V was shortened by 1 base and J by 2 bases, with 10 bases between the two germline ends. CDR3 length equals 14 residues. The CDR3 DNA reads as TGCGCCAGCAGCTTGACTAGCTTGGCCTACGAGCAGTACTTC. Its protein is CASSLTSLAYEQYF.

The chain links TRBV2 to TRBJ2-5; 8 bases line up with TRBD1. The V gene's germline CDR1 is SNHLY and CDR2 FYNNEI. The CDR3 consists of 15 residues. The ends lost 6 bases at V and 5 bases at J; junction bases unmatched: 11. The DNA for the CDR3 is TGTGCCAGCAGCTTAACGCAGGGGGCGTGGGAGACCCAGTACTTC. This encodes CASSLTQGAWETQYF. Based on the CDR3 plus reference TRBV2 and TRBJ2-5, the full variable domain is EPEVTQTPSHQVTQMGQEVILRCVPISNHLYFYWYRQILGQKVEFLVSFYNNEISEKSEIFDDQFSVERPDGSNFTLKIRSTKLEDSAMYFCASSLTQGAWETQYFGPGTRLLVL.

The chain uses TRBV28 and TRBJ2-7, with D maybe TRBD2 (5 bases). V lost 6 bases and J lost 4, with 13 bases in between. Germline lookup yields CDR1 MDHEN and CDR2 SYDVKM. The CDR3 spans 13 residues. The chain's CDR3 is CASRRTRGYEQYF. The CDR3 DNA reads TGTGCCAGCAGGCGAACACGGGGTTACGAGCAGTACTTC.

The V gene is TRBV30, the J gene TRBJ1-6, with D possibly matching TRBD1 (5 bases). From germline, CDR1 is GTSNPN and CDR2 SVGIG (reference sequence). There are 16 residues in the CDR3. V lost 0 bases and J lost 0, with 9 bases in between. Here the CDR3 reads CAWSVQASSYNSPLHF. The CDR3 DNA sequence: TGTGCCTGGAGTGTACAGGCAAGCTCCTATAATTCACCCCTCCACTTT.

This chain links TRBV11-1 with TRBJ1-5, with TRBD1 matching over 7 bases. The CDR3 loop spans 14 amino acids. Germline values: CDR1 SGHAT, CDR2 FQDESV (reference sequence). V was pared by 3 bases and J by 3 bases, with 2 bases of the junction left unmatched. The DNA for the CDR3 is TGTGCCAGCAGCTTTACAGGGGACAATCAGCCCCAGCATTTT. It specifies CASSFTGDNQPQHF.

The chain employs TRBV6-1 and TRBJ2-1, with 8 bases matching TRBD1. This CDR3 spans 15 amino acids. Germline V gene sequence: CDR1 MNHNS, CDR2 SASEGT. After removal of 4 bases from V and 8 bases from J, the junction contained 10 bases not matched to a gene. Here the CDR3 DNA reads TGTGCCAGCAGTGCGCACAGGGGGTGGAGGTATGAGCAGTTCTTC. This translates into CASSAHRGWRYEQFF.

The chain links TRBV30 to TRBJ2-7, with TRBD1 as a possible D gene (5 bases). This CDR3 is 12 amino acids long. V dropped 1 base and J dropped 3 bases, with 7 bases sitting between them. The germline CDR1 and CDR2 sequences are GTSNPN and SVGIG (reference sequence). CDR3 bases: TGTGCCTGGAGTGGACAGAGCTACGAGCAGTACTTC. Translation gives CAWSGQSYEQYF.

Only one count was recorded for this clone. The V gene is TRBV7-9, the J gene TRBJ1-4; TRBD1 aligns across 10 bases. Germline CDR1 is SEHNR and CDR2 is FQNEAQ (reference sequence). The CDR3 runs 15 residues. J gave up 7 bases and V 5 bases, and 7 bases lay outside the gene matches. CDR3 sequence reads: CASSTNRDRGEKLFF. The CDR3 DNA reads TGTGCCAGCAGCACGAACCGGGACAGGGGTGAAAAACTGTTTTTT.

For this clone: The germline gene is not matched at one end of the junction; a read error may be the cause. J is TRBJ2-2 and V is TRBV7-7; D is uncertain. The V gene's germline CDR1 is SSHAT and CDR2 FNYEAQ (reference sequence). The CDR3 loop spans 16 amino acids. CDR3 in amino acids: CASSLLGDLNTGELFF. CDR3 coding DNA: TGTGCTAGCAGCTTATTAGGTGACCTGAACACCGGGGAGCTGTTTTTT.

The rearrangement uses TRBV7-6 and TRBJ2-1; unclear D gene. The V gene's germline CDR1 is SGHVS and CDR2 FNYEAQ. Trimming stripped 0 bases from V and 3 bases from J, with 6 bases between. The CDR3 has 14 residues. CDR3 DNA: TGTGCCAGCAGCTTAGCGACGGTCTACAATGAGCAGTTCTTC. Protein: CASSLATVYNEQFF.

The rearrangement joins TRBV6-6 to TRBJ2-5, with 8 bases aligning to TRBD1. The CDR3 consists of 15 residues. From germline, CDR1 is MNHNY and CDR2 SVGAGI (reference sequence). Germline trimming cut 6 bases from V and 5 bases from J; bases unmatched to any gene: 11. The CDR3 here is CASRYGQGVVETQYF. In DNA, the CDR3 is TGTGCCAGCAGATACGGACAGGGCGTCGTGGAGACCCAGTACTTC.

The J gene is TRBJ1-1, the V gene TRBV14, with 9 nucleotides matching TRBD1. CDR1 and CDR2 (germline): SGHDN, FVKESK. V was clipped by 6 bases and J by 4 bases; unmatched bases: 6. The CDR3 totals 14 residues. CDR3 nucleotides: TGTGCCAGCAGACAACAGGGGGCGAGCACTGAAGCTTTCTTT. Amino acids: CASRQQGASTEAFF.

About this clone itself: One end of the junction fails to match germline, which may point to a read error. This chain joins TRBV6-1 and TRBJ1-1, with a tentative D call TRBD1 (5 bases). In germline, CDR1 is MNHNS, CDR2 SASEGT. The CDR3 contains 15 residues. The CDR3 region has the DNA TGTGCCAGCGGTGAAGAGGTGGGGGGGAACACTGAAGCTTTCTTT. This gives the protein CASGEEVGGNTEAFF.

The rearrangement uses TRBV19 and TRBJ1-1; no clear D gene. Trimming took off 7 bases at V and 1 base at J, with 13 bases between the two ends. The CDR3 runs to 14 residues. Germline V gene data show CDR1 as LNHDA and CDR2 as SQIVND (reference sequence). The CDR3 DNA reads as TGTGCCAGTACTCACGGAGGGTCGAACACTGAAGCTTTCTTT. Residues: CASTHGGSNTEAFF.